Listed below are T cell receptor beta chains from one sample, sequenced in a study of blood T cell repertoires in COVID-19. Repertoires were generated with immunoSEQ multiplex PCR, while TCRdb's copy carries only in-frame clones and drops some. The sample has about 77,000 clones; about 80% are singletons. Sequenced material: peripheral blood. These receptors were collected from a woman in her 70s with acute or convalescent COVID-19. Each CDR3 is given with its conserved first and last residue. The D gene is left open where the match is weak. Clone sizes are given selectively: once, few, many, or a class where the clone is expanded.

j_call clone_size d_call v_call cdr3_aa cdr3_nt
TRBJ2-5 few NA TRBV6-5 CAAGAGEETQYF TGTGCCGCGGGGGCGGGGGAGGAGACCCAGTACTTC
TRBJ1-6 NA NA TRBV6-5 CASSYWRQLNSPLHF TGTGCCAGCAGTTACTGGAGACAGCTGAATTCACCCCTCCACTTT
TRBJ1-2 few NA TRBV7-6 CASSLGGRGMQGYTF TGTGCCAGCAGCTTAGGGGGCAGGGGAATGCAGGGCTACACCTTC
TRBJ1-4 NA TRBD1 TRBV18 CASSPSQGVREKLFF TGTGCCAGCTCACCATCACAGGGGGTACGGGAAAAACTGTTTTTT
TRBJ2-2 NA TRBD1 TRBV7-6 CASSAQTGGTSTGELFF TGTGCCAGCAGCGCCCAGACAGGGGGCACGAGCACCGGGGAGCTGTTTTTT
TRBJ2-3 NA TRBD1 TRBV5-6 CASTLRTGGGTDTQYF TGTGCCAGCACCTTGAGAACAGGGGGAGGCACAGATACGCAGTATTTT
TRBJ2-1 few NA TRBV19 CASSNPGVPRTSEQFF TGTGCCAGTAGTAACCCAGGGGTACCCAGAACGAGTGAGCAGTTCTTC
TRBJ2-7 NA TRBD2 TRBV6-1 CASSAGLAGGPTYEQYF TGTGCCAGCAGTGCCGGACTAGCGGGGGGGCCTACCTACGAGCAGTACTTC
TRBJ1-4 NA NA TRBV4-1 CASRGPALNEKLFF TGCGCCAGCAGGGGGCCGGCTTTAAATGAAAAACTGTTTTTT
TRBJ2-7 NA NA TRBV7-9 CASSYGEEGYYEQYF TGTGCCAGCAGCTACGGGGAAGAAGGGTACTACGAGCAGTACTTC
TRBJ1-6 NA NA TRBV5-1 CASSLEVSSYNSPLHF TGCGCCAGCAGCTTGGAAGTTAGCTCCTATAATTCACCCCTCCACTTT
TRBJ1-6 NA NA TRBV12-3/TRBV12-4 CASSFGGNSPLHF TGTGCCAGCAGTTTCGGGGGGAATTCACCCCTCCACTTT
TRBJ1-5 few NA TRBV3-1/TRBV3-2 CASISKGAGNQPQHF TGTGCCAGCATCTCAAAAGGGGCAGGAAATCAGCCCCAGCATTTT
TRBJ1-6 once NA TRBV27 CASSFWTENSPLHF TGTGCCAGCAGTTTCTGGACAGAGAATTCACCCCTCCACTTT
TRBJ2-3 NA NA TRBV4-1 CASSQVLGTDTQYF TGCGCCAGCAGCCAAGTCCTAGGAACAGATACGCAGTATTTT
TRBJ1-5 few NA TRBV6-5 CARYYTGHTNQPQHF TGTGCCAGGTATTACACCGGACATACCAATCAGCCCCAGCATTTT
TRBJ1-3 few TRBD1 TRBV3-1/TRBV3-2 CASSPRQGLDGNTIYF TGTGCCAGCAGCCCTAGACAGGGGTTGGATGGAAACACCATATATTTT
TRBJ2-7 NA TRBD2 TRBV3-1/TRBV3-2 CASSQDWLAGDSYEQYF TGTGCCAGCAGCCAAGATTGGCTAGCGGGGGACTCCTACGAGCAGTACTTC
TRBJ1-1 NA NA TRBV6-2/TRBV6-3 CASSFGTSLPNTEAFF TGTGCCAGCAGCTTCGGGACATCTCTCCCGAACACTGAAGCTTTCTTT
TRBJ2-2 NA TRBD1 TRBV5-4 CASSLALGQGTGELFF TGTGCCAGCAGCTTGGCGCTGGGACAGGGGACCGGGGAGCTGTTTTTT
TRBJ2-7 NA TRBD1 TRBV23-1 CANSSPGQGTYEQYF TGCGCCAACTCCAGCCCGGGACAGGGAACCTACGAGCAGTACTTC
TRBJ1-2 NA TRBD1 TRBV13 CASSPVGTGNGYTF TGTGCCAGCAGCCCCGTCGGGACAGGGAATGGCTACACCTTC
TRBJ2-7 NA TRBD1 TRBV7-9 CASSLLGTGNEQYF TGTGCCAGCAGCTTACTGGGGACAGGGAACGAGCAGTACTTC
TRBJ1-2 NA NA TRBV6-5 CASRIATGGYGYTF TGTGCCAGCAGGATAGCGACAGGCGGGTATGGCTACACCTTC
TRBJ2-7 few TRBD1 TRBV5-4 CASSMDRSSYEQYF TGTGCCAGCAGCATGGACAGGAGCTCCTACGAGCAGTACTTC
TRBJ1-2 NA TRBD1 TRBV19 CATGRQGAGTYGYTF TGTGCCACTGGCCGACAGGGGGCGGGGACCTATGGCTACACCTTC
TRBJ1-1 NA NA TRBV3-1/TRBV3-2 CASSQVQENTEAFF TGTGCCAGCAGCCAAGTACAGGAGAACACTGAAGCTTTCTTT
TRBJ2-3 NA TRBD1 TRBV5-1 CASSLRETGGADTQYF TGCGCCAGCAGCCTACGCGAGACAGGGGGGGCAGATACGCAGTATTTT
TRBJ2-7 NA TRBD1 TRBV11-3 CASSSRGIEQYF TGTGCCAGCAGCTCCAGGGGGATCGAGCAGTACTTC
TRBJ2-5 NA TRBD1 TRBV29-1 CSVEVYRGTETQYF TGCAGCGTTGAAGTCTACAGGGGGACAGAGACCCAGTACTTC
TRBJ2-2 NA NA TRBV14 CASSHTGNTGELFF TGTGCCAGCAGTCATACAGGGAACACCGGGGAGCTGTTTTTT
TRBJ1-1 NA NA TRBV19 CAALKNTEAFF TGTGCGGCTCTCAAGAACACTGAAGCTTTCTTT
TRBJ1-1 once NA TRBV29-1 CSALTPMNTEAFF TGCAGCGCCTTGACACCCATGAACACTGAAGCTTTCTTT
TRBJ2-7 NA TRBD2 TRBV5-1 CASSYASGGNEQYF TGCGCCAGCAGCTACGCCTCGGGGGGAAACGAGCAGTACTTC
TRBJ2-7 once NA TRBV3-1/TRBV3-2 CASSPGQFTYEQYF TGTGCCAGCAGCCCCGGACAGTTCACCTACGAGCAGTACTTC
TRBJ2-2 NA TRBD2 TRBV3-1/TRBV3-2 CASRPVAGGVTGELFF TGTGCCAGCAGACCAGTAGCGGGGGGAGTCACCGGGGAGCTGTTTTTT
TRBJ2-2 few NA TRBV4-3 CASSQDTGSAGELFF TGCGCCAGCAGCCAAGATACAGGGTCCGCCGGGGAGCTGTTTTTT
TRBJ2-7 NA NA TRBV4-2 CASSLPGTYEQYF TGTGCCAGCAGCCTGCCGGGGACCTACGAGCAGTACTTC
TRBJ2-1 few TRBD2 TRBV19 CASSIQLGRGNGNEQFF TGTGCCAGTAGTATCCAATTGGGGCGGGGGAACGGGAATGAGCAGTTCTTC
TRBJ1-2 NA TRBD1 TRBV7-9 CASSYGQGVIGGYTF TGTGCCAGCAGCTACGGCCAGGGGGTAATAGGAGGCTACACCTTC